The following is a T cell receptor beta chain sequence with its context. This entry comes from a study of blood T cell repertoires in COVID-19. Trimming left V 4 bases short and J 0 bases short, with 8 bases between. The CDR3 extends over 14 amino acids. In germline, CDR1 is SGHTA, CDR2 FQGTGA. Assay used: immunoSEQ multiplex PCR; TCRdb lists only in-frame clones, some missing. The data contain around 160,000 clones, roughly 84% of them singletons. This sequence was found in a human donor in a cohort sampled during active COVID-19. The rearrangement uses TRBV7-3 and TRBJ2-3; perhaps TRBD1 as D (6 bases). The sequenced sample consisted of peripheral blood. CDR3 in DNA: TGTGCCAGCAGCTCAGGGACAAGCACAGATACGCAGTATTTT. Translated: CASSSGTSTDTQYF.